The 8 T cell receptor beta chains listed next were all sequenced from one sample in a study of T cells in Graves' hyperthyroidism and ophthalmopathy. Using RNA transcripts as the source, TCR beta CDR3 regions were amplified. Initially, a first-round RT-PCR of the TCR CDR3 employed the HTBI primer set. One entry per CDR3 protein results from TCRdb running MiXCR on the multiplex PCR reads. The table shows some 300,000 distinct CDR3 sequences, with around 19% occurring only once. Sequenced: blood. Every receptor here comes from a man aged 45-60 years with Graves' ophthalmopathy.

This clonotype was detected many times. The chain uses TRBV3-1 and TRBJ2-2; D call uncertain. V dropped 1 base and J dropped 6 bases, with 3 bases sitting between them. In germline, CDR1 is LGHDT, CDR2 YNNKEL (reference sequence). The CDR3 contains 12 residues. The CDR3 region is CASSQGPGELFF. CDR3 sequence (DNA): TGTGCCAGCAGCCAAGGACCCGGGGAGCTGTTTTTT. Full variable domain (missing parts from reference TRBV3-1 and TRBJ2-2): DTAVSQTPKYLVTQMGNDKSIKCEQNLGHDTMYWYKQDSKKFLKIMFSYNNKELIINETVPNRFSPKSPDKAHLNLHINSLELGDSAVYFCASSQGPGELFFGEGSRLTVL.

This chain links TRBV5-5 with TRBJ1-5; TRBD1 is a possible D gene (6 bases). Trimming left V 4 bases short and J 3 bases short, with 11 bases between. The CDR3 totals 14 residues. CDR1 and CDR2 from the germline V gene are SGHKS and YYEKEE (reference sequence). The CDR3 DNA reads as TGTGCCAGCAGCACAGGGCTCCCCAATCAGCCCCAGCATTTT. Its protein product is CASSTGLPNQPQHF.

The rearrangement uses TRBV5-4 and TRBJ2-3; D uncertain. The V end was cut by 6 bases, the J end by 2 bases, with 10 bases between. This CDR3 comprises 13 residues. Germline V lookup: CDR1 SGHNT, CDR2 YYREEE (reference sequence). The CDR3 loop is CASTPPNTDTQYF. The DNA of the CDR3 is TGTGCCAGCACCCCGCCCAACACAGATACGCAGTATTTT. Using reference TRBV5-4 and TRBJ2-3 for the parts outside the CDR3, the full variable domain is ETGVTQSPTHLIKTRGQQVTLRCSSQSGHNTVSWYQQALGQGPQFIFQYYREEENGRGNFPPRFSGLQFPNYSSELNVNALELDDSALYLCASTPPNTDTQYFGPGTRLTVL.

The CDR3 nucleotides are TGCAGTGCTAGAGATGGGGTAGCGGGAATGAACACCGGGGAGCTGTTTTTT. Its protein product is CSARDGVAGMNTGELFF. The chain employs TRBV20-1 and TRBJ2-2, with 8 bases aligning to TRBD2. The CDR3 is 17 amino acids. J was trimmed by 1 base and V by 0 bases; bases with no gene match: 7. CDR1 is DFQATT and CDR2 is SNEGSKA in the germline V gene (reference sequence).

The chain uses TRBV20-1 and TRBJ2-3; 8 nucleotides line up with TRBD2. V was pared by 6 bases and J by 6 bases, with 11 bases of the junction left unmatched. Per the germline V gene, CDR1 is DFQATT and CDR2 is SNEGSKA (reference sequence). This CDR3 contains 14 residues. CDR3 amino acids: CSARGGSAEDTQYF. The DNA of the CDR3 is TGCAGTGCCCGGGGGGGCTCCGCCGAGGATACGCAGTATTTT.

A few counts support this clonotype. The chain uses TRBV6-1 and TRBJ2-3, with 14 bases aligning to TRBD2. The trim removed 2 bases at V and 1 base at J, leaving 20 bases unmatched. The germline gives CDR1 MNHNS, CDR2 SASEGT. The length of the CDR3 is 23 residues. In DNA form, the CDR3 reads TGTGCCAGCAGTGAAATCTTGATTTCGGCGGGACTAGCGGGAGTGGGAGGCACAGATACGCAGTATTTT. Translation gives CASSEILISAGLAGVGGTDTQYF.

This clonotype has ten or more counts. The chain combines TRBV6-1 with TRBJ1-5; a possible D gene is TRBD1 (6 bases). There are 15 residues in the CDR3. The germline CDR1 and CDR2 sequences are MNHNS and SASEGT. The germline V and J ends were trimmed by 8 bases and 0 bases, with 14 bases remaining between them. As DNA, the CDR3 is TGTGCCAGCGGGTCGGGGACAAATAGCAATCAGCCCCAGCATTTT. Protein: CASGSGTNSNQPQHF.

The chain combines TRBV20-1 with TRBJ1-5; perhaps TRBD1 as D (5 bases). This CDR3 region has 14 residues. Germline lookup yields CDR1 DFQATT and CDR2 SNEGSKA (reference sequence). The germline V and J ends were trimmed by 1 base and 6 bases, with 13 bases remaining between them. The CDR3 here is CSARGSVQGQPQHF. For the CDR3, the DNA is TGCAGTGCTAGAGGTTCGGTCCAGGGTCAGCCCCAGCATTTT.